This T cell receptor (beta chain) was sequenced during a study of response to subunit inactivated influenza vaccine. This clonotype has more than one count but fewer than ten. Its antigen is as yet unknown. Each CDR3 protein gets one entry after TCRdb re-called the RT-PCR reads with MiXCR. The table shows 750,000 to 850,000 distinct CDR3 sequences, with less than 20% occurring only once. In germline, CDR1 is DFQATT, CDR2 SNEGSKA (reference sequence). V gave up 1 base and J gave up 0 bases, with 16 bases separating them. CDR3 length: 17 amino acids. Study outcomes and limitations: Only a handful of new T cells, the authors suggested, are recruited with each seasonal influenza vaccination.

The rearrangement joins TRBV20-1 to TRBJ1-5, with a weak D call TRBD1 (6 bases). The source is a man over 45 who received an inactivated influenza vaccine. Here the sequenced sample was PBMCs from blood, taken roughly 5 days after vaccination. CDR3 sequence (DNA): TGCAGTGCTAGAGGACAGGTGAGGGGGTATAGCAATCAGCCCCAGCATTTT. Its protein is CSARGQVRGYSNQPQHF.